This T cell receptor (beta chain) emerged from a study of T cells in Graves' hyperthyroidism and ophthalmopathy. Study details: The blood sample was taken at first diagnosis, before treatment began.

TCR beta CDR3 regions were amplified from RNA transcripts. A set of HTBI primers served as the primers for a first-round RT-PCR of the TCR CDR3. Each CDR3 protein is one row after TCRdb ran MiXCR on the multiplex PCR reads. The sample comprises approximately 530,000 distinct CDR3 sequences, over 15% of which are singletons, and more than 15% rests with the top ten. A lack of ophthalmopathy progression within 18 months defined stable Graves' hyperthyroidism. Between the trimmed V and J ends, which lost 6 bases and 2 bases, there was a span of 13 bases. Germline CDR1 reads MNHNS; CDR2 reads SASEGT. The CDR3 is made up of 14 amino acids. Regarding the study as a whole: Among clonotypes expanded in thyroid above 0.001, most were also found in blood.

This clonotype was seen many times. Antigen: not known. This clonotype was obtained from a woman in her late teens or twenties with Graves' hyperthyroidism. The J gene is TRBJ1-1, the V gene TRBV6-1; weak D call: TRBD1 (5 bases). The sample was blood. DNA of the CDR3: TGTGCCAGCAGGAGGGGCACCTATAACACTGAAGCTTTCTTT. Translating it yields CASRRGTYNTEAFF.